This TCR beta chain comes out of a study of blood T cell repertoires in COVID-19. Looking at the study overall: Italy, Spain and the United States were the sources of the convalescent and acute COVID-19 samples. The cDNA or gDNA used as material had been derived from T cells, B-cell-depleted T cells, or PBMCs.

Clones were sequenced by immunoSEQ multiplex PCR, and TCRdb holds only the in-frame ones, with some missing. Counted here are some 250,000 clones, about 83% occurring once; the ten biggest clones make up around 8.9%. Germline CDR1 is LGHNA and CDR2 is YNFKEQ. With V trimmed by 0 bases and J by 5 bases, 12 bases remained unmatched. CDR3 length: 18 residues. The chain has TRBV4-2 and TRBJ2-2, with TRBD1 identical over 7 bases. The receptor was derived from a man aged 35 to 55 with active or convalescent COVID-19. The specimen was peripheral blood. CDR3 coding DNA: TGTGCCAGCAGCCAAGAACCCGACAGGGAGCGAAAAACCGGGGAGCTGTTTTTT. It encodes CASSQEPDRERKTGELFF.